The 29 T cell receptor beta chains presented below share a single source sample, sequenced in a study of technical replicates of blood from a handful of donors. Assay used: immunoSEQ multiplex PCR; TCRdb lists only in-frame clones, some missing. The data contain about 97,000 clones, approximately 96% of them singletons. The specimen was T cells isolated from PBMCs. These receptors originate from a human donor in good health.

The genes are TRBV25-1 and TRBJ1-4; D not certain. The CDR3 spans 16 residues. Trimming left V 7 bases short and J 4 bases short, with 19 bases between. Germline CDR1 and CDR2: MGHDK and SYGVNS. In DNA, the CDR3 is TGTGCCAGCACAGTAGCGTTGGGGTCTGGTAATGAAAAACTGTTTTTT. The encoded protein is CASTVALGSGNEKLFF.

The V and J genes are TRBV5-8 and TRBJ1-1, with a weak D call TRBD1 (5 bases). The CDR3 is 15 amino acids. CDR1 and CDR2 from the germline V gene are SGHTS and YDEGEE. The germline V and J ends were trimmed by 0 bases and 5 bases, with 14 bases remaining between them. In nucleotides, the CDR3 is TGTGCCAGCAGCTTGGTCCATGGGGCGCATACTGAAGCTTTCTTT. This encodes CASSLVHGAHTEAFF.

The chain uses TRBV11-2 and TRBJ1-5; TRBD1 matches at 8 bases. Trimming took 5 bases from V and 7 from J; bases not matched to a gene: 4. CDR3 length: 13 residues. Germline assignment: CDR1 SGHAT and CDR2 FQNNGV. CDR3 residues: CASSLDREQPQHF. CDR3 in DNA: TGTGCCAGCAGCCTGGACAGGGAACAGCCCCAGCATTTT. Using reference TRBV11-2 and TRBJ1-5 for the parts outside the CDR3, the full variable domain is EAGVAQSPRYKIIEKRQSVAFWCNPISGHATLYWYQQILGQGPKLLIQFQNNGVVDDSQLPKDRFSAERLKGVDSTLKIQPAKLEDSAVYLCASSLDREQPQHFGDGTRLSIL.

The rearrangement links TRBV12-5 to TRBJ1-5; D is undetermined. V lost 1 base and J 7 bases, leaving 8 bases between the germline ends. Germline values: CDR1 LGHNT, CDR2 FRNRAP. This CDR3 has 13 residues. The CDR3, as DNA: TGTGCTAGTGGTTTGGAAGAGGGACAGCCCCAGCATTTT. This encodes CASGLEEGQPQHF.

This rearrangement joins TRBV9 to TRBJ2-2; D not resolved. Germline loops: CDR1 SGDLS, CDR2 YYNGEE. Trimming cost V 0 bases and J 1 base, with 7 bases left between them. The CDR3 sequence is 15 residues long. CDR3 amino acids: CASSVATWNTGELFF. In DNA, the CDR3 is TGTGCCAGCAGCGTAGCTACCTGGAACACCGGGGAGCTGTTTTTT.

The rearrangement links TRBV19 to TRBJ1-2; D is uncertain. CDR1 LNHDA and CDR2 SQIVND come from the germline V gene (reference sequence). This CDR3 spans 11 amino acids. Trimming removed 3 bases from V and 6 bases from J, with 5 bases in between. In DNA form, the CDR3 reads TGTGCCAGTAGTATGTATCATGGCTACACCTTC. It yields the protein CASSMYHGYTF.

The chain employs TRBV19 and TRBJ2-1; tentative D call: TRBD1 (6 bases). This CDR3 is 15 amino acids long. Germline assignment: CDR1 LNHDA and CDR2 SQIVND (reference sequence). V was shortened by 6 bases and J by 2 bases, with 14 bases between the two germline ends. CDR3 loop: CASRGGRGAYNEQFF. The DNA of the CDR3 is TGTGCCAGTAGAGGGGGAAGAGGGGCCTACAATGAGCAGTTCTTC.

This CDR3 reads CASSSNEGPYEQYF. The CDR3 DNA follows: TGTGCCAGCAGCTCAAACGAGGGCCCTTACGAGCAGTACTTC. The chain carries TRBV7-2 and TRBJ2-7, with D perhaps TRBD2 (5 bases). The CDR3 runs 14 residues. Trimming took 4 bases from V and 4 from J, leaving 14 bases between them. Germline CDR1 SGHTA, CDR2 FQGNSA.

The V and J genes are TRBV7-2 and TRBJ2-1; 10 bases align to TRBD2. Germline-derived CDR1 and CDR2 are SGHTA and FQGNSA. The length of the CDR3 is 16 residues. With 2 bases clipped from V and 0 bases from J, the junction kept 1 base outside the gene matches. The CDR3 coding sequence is TGTGCCAGCAGCTTAAGGACTAGCGGCTCCTACAATGAGCAGTTCTTC. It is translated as CASSLRTSGSYNEQFF.

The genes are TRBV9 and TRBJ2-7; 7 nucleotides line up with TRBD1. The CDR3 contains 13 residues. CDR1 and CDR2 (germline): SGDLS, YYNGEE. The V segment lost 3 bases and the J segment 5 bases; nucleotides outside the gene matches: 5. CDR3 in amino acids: CASSATGPHEQYF. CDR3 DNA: TGTGCCAGCAGCGCGACAGGGCCCCACGAGCAGTACTTC.

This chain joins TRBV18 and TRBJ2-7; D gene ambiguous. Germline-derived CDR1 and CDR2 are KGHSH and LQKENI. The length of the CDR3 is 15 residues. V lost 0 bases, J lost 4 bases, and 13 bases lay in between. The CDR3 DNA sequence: TGTGCCAGCTCACCACCGGGCGCTCCAATTTACGAGCAGTACTTC. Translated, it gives CASSPPGAPIYEQYF.

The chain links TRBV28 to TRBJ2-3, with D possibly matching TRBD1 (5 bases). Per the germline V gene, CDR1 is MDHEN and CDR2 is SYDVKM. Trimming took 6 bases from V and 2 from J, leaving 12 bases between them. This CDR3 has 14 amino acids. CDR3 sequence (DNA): TGTGCCAGCAGAGACAGAGTCCTCACAGATACGCAGTATTTT. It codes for CASRDRVLTDTQYF. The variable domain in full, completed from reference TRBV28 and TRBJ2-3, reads DVKVTQSSRYLVKRTGEKVFLECVQDMDHENMFWYRQDPGLGLRLIYFSYDVKMKEKGDIPEGYSVSREKKERFSLILESASTNQTSMYLCASRDRVLTDTQYFGPGTRLTVL.

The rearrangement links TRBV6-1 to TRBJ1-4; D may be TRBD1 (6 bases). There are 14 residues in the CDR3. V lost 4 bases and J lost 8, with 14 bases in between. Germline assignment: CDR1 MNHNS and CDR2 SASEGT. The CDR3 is CASSGWGLGEKLFF. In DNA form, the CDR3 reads TGTGCCAGCAGTGGTTGGGGGCTGGGAGAAAAACTGTTTTTT.

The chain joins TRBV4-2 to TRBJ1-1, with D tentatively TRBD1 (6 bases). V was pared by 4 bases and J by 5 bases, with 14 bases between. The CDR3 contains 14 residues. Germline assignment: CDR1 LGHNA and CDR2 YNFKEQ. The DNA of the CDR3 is TGTGCCAGCAGCCGAGGGACATCTAGAACTGAAGCTTTCTTT. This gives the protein CASSRGTSRTEAFF.

In DNA, the CDR3 is TGTGCCAGCGGCGACAGCTACGAGCAGTACTTC. Protein: CASGDSYEQYF. The rearrangement links TRBV2 to TRBJ2-7, with a tentative D call TRBD1 (5 bases). Trimming stripped 8 bases from V and 3 bases from J, with 8 bases between. The CDR3 is 11 residues long. In germline, CDR1 is SNHLY, CDR2 FYNNEI.

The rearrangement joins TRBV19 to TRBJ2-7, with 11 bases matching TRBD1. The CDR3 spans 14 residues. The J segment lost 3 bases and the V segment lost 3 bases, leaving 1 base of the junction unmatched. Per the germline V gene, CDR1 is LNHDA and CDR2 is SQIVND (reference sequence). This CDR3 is CASSMGTGGYEQYF. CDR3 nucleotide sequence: TGTGCCAGTAGTATGGGGACAGGGGGCTACGAGCAGTACTTC.

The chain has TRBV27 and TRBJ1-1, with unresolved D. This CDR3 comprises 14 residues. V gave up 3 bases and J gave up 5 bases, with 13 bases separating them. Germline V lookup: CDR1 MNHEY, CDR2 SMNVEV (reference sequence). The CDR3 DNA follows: TGTGCCAGCAGTTTGGCCAGAGGGAAGACTGAAGCTTTCTTT. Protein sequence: CASSLARGKTEAFF.

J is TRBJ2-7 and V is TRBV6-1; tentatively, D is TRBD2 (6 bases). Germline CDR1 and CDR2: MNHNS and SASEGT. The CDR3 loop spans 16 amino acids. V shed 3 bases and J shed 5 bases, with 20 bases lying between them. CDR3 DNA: TGTGCCAGCAGTGATCCGGGACTCACTGCTACCCACGAGCAGTACTTC. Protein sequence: CASSDPGLTATHEQYF.

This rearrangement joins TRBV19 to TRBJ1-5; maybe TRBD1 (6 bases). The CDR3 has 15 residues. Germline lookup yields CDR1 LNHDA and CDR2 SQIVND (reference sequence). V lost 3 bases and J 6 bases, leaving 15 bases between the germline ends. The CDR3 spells CASSMLRQASQPQHF. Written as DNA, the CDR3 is TGTGCCAGTAGTATGTTAAGACAGGCGAGTCAGCCCCAGCATTTT.

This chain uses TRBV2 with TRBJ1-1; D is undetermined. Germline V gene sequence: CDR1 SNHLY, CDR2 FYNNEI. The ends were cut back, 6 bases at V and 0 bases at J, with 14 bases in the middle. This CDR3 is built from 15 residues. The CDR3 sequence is CASRDFRGMNTEAFF. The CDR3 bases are TGTGCCAGCAGGGACTTTCGAGGCATGAACACTGAAGCTTTCTTT. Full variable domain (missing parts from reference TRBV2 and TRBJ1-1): EPEVTQTPSHQVTQMGQEVILRCVPISNHLYFYWYRQILGQKVEFLVSFYNNEISEKSEIFDDQFSVERPDGSNFTLKIRSTKLEDSAMYFCASRDFRGMNTEAFFGQGTRLTVV.

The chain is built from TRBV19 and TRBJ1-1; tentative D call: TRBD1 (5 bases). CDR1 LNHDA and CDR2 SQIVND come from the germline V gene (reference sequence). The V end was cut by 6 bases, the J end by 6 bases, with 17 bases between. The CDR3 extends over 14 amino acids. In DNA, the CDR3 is TGTGCCAGTAGCGAAGGACCGGGGGAATCTGAAGCTTTCTTT. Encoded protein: CASSEGPGESEAFF.

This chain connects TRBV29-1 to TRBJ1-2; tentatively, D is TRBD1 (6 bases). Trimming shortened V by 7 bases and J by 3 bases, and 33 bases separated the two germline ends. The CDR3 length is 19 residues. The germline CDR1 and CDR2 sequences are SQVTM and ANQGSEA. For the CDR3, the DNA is TGCAGCGCCTCAGGAGTACCTCAAGAACAGAGGGGGTTCGACTATGGCTACACCTTC. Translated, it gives CSASGVPQEQRGFDYGYTF.

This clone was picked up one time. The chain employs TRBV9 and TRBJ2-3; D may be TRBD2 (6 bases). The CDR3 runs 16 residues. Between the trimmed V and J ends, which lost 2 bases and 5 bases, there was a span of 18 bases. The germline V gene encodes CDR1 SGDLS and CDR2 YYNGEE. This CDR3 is CASSVSLRERQDTQYF. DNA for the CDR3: TGTGCCAGCAGCGTCTCCCTACGGGAGCGTCAAGATACGCAGTATTTT.

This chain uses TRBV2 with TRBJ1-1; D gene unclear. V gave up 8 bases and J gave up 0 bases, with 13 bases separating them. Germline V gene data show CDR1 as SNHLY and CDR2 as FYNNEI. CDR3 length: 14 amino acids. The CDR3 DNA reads TGTGCCAGCGGTAGTCTCTCCATGAACACTGAAGCTTTCTTT. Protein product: CASGSLSMNTEAFF.

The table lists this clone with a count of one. The CDR3 DNA is TGTGCCAGCGAGCGGGGAAACGAAAAACTGTTTTTT. The encoded protein is CASERGNEKLFF. The J gene is TRBJ1-4, the V gene TRBV2; D call uncertain. This CDR3 contains 12 residues. CDR1 is SNHLY and CDR2 is FYNNEI in the germline V gene. Trimming removed 8 bases from V and 8 bases from J, with 12 bases in between.

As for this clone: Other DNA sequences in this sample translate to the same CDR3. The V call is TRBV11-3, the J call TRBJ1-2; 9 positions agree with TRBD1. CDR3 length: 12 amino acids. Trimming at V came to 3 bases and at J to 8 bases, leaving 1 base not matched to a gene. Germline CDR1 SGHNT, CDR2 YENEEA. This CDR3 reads CASSLDRGGYTF. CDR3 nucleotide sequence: TGTGCCAGCAGCTTGGACAGGGGAGGCTACACCTTC. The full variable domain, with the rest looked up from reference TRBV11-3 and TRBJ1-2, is EAGVVQSPRYKIIEKKQPVAFWCNPISGHNTLYWYLQNLGQGPELLIRYENEEAVDDSQLPKDRFSAERLKGVDSTLKIQPAELGDSAVYLCASSLDRGGYTFGSGTRLTVV.

The CDR3 DNA follows: TGTGCCAGCAGCCCCTCTGGCGGGGGGGCTTCTGAGCAGTACTTC. Protein sequence: CASSPSGGGASEQYF. V usage is TRBV7-2 and J usage is TRBJ2-7; 9 nucleotides line up with TRBD2. This CDR3 region has 15 residues. In germline, CDR1 is SGHTA, CDR2 FQGNSA. V shed 5 bases, J shed 7 bases, and the junction held 12 bases outside the gene matches. The variable domain in full, with the rest retrieved from reference TRBV7-2 and TRBJ2-7, is GAGVSQSPSNKVTEKGKDVELRCDPISGHTALYWYRQSLGQGLEFLIYFQGNSAPDKSGLPSDRFSAERTGGSVSTLTIQRTQQEDSAVYLCASSPSGGGASEQYFGPGTRLTVT.

The CDR3 region has the DNA TGCGCCAGCAGCTTGGAGGCGGGACAGTATGCCTACGAGCAGTACTTC. Its translation is CASSLEAGQYAYEQYF. The J gene is TRBJ2-7, the V gene TRBV5-1, with D possibly TRBD1 on 7 matching bases. Germline V gene data show CDR1 as SGHRS and CDR2 as YFSETQ. V was shortened by 0 bases and J by 2 bases, with 15 bases between the two germline ends. There are 16 residues in the CDR3.

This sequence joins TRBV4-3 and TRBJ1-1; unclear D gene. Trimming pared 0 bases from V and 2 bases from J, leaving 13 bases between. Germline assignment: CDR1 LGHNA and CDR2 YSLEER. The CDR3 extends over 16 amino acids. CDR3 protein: CASSQDLAGFNTEAFF. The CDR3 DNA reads TGCGCCAGCAGCCAAGATTTAGCGGGGTTTAACACTGAAGCTTTCTTT.